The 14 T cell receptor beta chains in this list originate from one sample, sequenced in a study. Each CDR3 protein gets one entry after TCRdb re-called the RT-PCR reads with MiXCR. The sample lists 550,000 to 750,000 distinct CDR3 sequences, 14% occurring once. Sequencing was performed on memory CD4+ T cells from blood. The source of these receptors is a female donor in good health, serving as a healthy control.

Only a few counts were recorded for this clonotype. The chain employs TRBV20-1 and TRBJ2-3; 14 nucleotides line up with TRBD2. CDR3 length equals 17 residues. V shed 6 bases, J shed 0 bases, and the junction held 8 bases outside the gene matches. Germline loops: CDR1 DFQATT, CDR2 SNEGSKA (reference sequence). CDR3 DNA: TGCAGTGCCGCGGGACTAGCGGGGGCCGGAAGCACAGATACGCAGTATTTT. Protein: CSAAGLAGAGSTDTQYF.

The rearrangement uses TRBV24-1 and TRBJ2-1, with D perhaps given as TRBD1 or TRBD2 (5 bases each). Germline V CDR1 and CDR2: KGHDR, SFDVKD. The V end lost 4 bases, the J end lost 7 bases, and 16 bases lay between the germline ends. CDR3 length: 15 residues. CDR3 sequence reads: CATSEGPQTQNEQFF. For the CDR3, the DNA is TGTGCCACCAGTGAGGGACCTCAAACGCAAAATGAGCAGTTCTTC.

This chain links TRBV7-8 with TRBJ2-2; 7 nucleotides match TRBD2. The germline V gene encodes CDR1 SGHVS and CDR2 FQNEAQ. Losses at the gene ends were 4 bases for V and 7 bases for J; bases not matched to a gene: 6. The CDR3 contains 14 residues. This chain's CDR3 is CASSSAGVGGELFF. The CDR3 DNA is TGTGCCAGCAGCTCCGCGGGAGTGGGCGGGGAGCTGTTTTTT.

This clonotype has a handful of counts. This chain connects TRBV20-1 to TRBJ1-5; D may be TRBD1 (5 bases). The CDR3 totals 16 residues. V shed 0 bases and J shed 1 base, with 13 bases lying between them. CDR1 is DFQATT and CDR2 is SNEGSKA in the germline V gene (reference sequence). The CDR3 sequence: CSARDVEGRSNQPQHF. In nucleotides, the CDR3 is TGCAGTGCTAGAGATGTCGAGGGGAGGAGCAATCAGCCCCAGCATTTT.

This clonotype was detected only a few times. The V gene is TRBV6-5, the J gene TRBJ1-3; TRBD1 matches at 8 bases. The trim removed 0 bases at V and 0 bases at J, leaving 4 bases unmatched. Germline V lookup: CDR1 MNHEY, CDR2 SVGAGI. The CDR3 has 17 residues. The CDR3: CASSYSGQENSGNTIYF. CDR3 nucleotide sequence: TGTGCCAGCAGTTACTCGGGACAGGAAAACTCTGGAAACACCATATATTTT.

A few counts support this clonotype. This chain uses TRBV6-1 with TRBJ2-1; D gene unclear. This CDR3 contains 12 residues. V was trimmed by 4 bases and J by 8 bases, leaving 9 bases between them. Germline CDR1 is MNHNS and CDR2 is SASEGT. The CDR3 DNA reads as TGTGCCAGCAGTGGTTGGGAACATGAGCAGTTCTTC. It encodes CASSGWEHEQFF.

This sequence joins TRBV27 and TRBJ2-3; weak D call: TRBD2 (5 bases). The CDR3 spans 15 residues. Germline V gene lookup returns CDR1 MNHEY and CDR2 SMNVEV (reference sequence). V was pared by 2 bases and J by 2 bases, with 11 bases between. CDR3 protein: CASSLRSGDTDTQYF. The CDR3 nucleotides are TGTGCCAGCAGTTTAAGGAGCGGAGACACAGATACGCAGTATTTT.

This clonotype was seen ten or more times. In DNA form, the CDR3 reads TGCAGCGCCCGTATTGGGCGGGCGGACAATGAGCAGTTCTTC. Amino acid sequence: CSARIGRADNEQFF. The chain couples TRBV29-1 to TRBJ2-1; tentatively, D is TRBD2 (5 bases). The CDR3 is 14 residues long. Germline V lookup: CDR1 SQVTM, CDR2 ANQGSEA. V dropped 7 bases and J dropped 5 bases, with 18 bases sitting between them.

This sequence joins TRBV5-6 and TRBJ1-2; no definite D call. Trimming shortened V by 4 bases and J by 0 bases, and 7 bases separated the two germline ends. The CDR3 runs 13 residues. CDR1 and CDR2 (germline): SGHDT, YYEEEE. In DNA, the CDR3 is TGTGCCAGCAGCATCGGTACTAACTATGGCTACACCTTC. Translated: CASSIGTNYGYTF.

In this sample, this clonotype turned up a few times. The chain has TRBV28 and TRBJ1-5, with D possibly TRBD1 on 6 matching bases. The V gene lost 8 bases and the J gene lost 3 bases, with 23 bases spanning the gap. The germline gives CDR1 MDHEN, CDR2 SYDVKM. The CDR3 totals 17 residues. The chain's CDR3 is CASGTYREGPSNQPQHF. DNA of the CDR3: TGTGCCAGCGGAACATACAGGGAAGGGCCCTCCAATCAGCCCCAGCATTTT. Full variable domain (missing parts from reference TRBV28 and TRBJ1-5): DVKVTQSSRYLVKRTGEKVFLECVQDMDHENMFWYRQDPGLGLRLIYFSYDVKMKEKGDIPEGYSVSREKKERFSLILESASTNQTSMYLCASGTYREGPSNQPQHFGDGTRLSIL.

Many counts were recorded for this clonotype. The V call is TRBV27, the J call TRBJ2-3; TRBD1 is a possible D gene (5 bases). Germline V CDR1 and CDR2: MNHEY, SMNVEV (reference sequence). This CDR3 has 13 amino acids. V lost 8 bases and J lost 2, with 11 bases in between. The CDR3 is CASASTVTDTQYF. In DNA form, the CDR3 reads TGTGCCAGCGCCTCGACAGTCACAGATACGCAGTATTTT.

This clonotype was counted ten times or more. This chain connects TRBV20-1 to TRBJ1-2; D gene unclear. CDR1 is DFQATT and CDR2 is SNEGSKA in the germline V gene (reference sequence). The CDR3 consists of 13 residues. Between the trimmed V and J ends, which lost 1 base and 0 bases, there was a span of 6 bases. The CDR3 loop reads CSARVISNYGYTF. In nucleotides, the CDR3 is TGCAGTGCTAGAGTTATTTCTAACTATGGCTACACCTTC.

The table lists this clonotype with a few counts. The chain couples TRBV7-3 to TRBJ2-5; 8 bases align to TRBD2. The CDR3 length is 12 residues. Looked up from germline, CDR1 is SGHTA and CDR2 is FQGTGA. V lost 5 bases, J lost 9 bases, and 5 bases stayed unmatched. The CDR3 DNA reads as TGTGCCAGCAGCGAGGTCGGGGGGGCCCAGTACTTC. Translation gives CASSEVGGAQYF.

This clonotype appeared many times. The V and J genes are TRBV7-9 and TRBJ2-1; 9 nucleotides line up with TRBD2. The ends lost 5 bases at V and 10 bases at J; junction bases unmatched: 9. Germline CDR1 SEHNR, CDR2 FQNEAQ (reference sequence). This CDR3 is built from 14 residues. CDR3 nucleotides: TGTGCCAGCAGCCGAGAGGCGGGAGGGCGGGAGCAGTTCTTC. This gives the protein CASSREAGGREQFF.